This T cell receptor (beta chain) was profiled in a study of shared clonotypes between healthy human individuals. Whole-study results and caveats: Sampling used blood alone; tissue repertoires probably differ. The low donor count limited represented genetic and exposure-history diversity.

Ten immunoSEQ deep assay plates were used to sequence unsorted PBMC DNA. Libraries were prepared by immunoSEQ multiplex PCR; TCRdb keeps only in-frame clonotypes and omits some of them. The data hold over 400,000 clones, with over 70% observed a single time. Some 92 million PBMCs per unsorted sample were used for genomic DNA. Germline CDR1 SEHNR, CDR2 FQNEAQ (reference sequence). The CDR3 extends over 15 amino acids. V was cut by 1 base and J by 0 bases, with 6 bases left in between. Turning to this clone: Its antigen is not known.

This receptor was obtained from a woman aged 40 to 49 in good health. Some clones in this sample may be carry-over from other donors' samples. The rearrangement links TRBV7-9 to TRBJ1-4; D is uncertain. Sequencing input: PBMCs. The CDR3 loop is CASSLERATNEKLFF. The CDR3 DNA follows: TGTGCCAGCAGCTTAGAAAGGGCAACTAATGAAAAACTGTTTTTT.